This T cell receptor (beta chain) came from a study of response to subunit inactivated influenza vaccine. This CDR3 is 13 amino acids long. The V segment lost 4 bases and the J segment 6 bases; nucleotides outside the gene matches: 3. In its sample, this clonotype was seen a few times. TCRdb used MiXCR to reprocess the RT-PCR reads, holding one entry per CDR3 protein. The sample has approximately 500,000 distinct CDR3 sequences, roughly 25% seen once; the top ten hold about 3%. The same sample was also used in a study of T cells expressing NK-cell markers. As that report states: Scientists made TCR beta cDNA using 5'RACE template switching with UMIs.

Sequenced material: CD4+ T cells sorted from PBMCs, taken roughly 12 days after vaccination. The J gene is TRBJ1-2, the V gene TRBV12-3 or TRBV12-4; 9 nucleotides agree with TRBD1. This clonotype originated in a man aged 45-60 years who received an inactivated influenza vaccine. The CDR3 nucleotides read TGTGCCAGCAGTTCCGGGACAGGGAATGGCTACACCTTC. It codes for CASSSGTGNGYTF.